Sequencing of this T cell receptor beta chain was carried out in a study of CD8+ T cells in alopecia areata. Overall study results and limits: Alphabeta T cells residing in normal skin are also sequenced in scalp samples. Researchers report lesional scalp, most notably alopecia totalis/universalis, outstripped normal scalp in clonality. TCRs were shared less clearly across patients than in mice, possibly for HLA-related reasons.

The CDR3 sequence is 15 residues long. J gave up 4 bases and V 3 bases, and 6 bases lay outside the gene matches. CDR1 and CDR2 from the germline V gene are LNHNV and YYDKDF (reference sequence). Turning to this clone: Its antigen is not known.

Investigators isolated RNA and reverse transcribed it into cDNA to act as the sequencing template. Sequencing used immunoSEQ multiplex PCR; TCRdb keeps in-frame clones, though not all of them. The sample holds about 200,000 clones; 56% are singletons and the top ten take approximately 4.9%. V usage is TRBV15 and J usage is TRBJ2-3; 8 nucleotides match TRBD2. This TCR was recovered from a human donor in good health. The sample comprised CD8+ T cells sorted from blood. CDR3 coding DNA: TGTGCCACCAGCAGTCTCGGGGGGGAGGCAGATACGCAGTATTTT. Residues: CATSSLGGEADTQYF.